The rows below give T cell receptor beta chains drawn from one sample of a study of blood T cell repertoires in COVID-19. Sequenced by immunoSEQ multiplex PCR; TCRdb stores in-frame clones only, minus some. The sample carries around 140,000 clones, about four fifths recorded once. The specimen sequenced was peripheral blood. These TCRs come from a man between 65 and 80 years old who had recovered from COVID-19. CDR3s include the opening cysteine and the closing phenylalanine or tryptophan. Fields, in order: D gene, clone size, V gene, J gene, CDR3 protein, CDR3 DNA. A D gene is named only where the DNA matches it firmly. Size is omitted from some rows. Given values are once, few, many or a class for expanded clones.

NA	NA	TRBV6-1	TRBJ1-1	CASSEAFTGNTEAFF	TGTGCCAGCAGTGAAGCTTTTACAGGGAACACTGAAGCTTTCTTT
NA	NA	TRBV5-4	TRBJ2-7	CASSSGTNSYEQYF	TGTGCCAGCAGCTCCGGGACAAACTCCTACGAGCAGTACTTC
TRBD2	NA	TRBV6-2/TRBV6-3	TRBJ2-2	CASSYSGRATGELFF	TGTGCCAGCAGTTACAGCGGGAGGGCCACCGGGGAGCTGTTTTTT
NA	few	TRBV11-2	TRBJ1-1	CASSLEAGKNTEAFF	TGTGCCAGCAGCTTAGAGGCAGGGAAGAACACTGAAGCTTTCTTT
NA	NA	TRBV25-1	TRBJ2-7	CASSEPGEFQYF	TGTGCCAGCAGTGAGCCAGGGGAGTTCCAGTACTTC
NA	NA	TRBV11-2	TRBJ2-5	CASSSTTLARRRETQYF	TGTGCCAGCAGCTCCACAACCTTAGCGAGGAGGCGGGAGACCCAGTACTTC
NA	NA	TRBV5-1	TRBJ2-7	CASSLDQRNPYEQYF	TGCGCCAGCAGCTTGGACCAGCGGAACCCCTACGAGCAGTACTTC
TRBD2	NA	TRBV5-4	TRBJ2-5	CASSSELAAPGATQYF	TGTGCCAGCAGCTCCGAGCTAGCGGCCCCCGGGGCGACCCAGTACTTC
TRBD2	NA	TRBV5-4	TRBJ2-1	CASSSGGPGREQFF	TGTGCCAGCAGCTCGGGAGGACCGGGAAGGGAGCAGTTCTTC
TRBD1	NA	TRBV6-5	TRBJ2-7	CASSYSGQTEQYF	TGTGCCAGCAGTTACTCGGGACAGACCGAGCAGTACTTC
TRBD1	NA	TRBV19	TRBJ2-5	CASSRYGTEIETQYF	TGTGCCAGTAGTAGGTACGGGACAGAGATAGAGACCCAGTACTTC
TRBD2	once	TRBV5-1	TRBJ2-2	CASSGTGTSGTGELFF	TGCGCCAGCAGCGGGACCGGGACTAGCGGCACCGGGGAGCTGTTTTTT
NA	few	TRBV27	TRBJ2-1	CASSLRGGGDEQFF	TGTGCCAGCAGTTTAAGGGGAGGGGGGGATGAGCAGTTCTTC
NA	few	TRBV4-1	TRBJ2-3	CASSQVSSGTDTQYF	TGCGCCAGCAGCCAAGTTTCCAGCGGGACAGATACGCAGTATTTT
NA	NA	TRBV9	TRBJ2-1	CASSVWGSSYNEQFF	TGTGCCAGCAGCGTATGGGGCTCCTCCTACAATGAGCAGTTCTTC